This TCR beta chain was documented in a study of T cell clusters in autoimmune cytopenias. Regarding the study as a whole: Clustering suggested that physiological T cell clusters were missing in primary autoimmune cytopenia patients. Comparing secondary cytopenia with chronic lymphocytic leukemia showed no cluster-lack signature, apparently masked by lymphoma repertoire. No experiment has yet validated the function of the T cell clusters defined in silico.

TRB was amplified from approximately 250 ng of peripheral blood genomic DNA per sample. With regard to this clonotype: Its cognate antigen is unknown.

One tube held mixed TRB-A and TRB-B primer pools for touch-down PCR. TCRdb re-called the multiplex PCR reads; every CDR3 protein appears as one record, without DNA. The table for this sample gives several thousand distinct CDR3 sequences. Germline V lookup: CDR1 MNHEY, CDR2 SMNVEV (reference sequence). CDR3 length: 15 residues. The sequenced sample was peripheral blood. The sequence was collected from a human donor with an autoimmune cytopenia or autoimmune hepatitis (not recorded which). The genes are TRBV27 and TRBJ2-7; no DNA is available, so the TRBD2 call from TCRdb remains unchecked. The chain's CDR3 is CASSLLAGGNYEQYF.